This paragraph covers one T cell receptor (beta chain) sequence. The antigen is unknown. It was with 60 Vbeta and 13 Jbeta primers that the PCR ran. Authors' data handling: Tens of millions of unique TCR beta chains, some 10 million of them shared, were counted by a later analysis. Data came from immunoSEQ multiplex PCR; TCRdb stores just in-frame clones and leaves some out. From that table come the V and J calls and clone size; the DNA was used to work out D and trimming. The data hold about 90,000 clones, with around 77% observed a single time. This sample stems from a study of cytomegalovirus exposure and HLA in healthy donors. Whole-study findings and limits: Presence/absence analyses rested on an assumption that sequencing depth was roughly uniform across donors.

Trimming pared 3 bases from V and 4 bases from J, leaving 12 bases between. The CDR3 consists of 14 residues. Germline CDR1 reads KGHSH; CDR2 reads LQKENI. The TCR comes from a man in his thirties or forties in good health and CMV-seronegative. The rearrangement links TRBV18 to TRBJ1-2, with D perhaps TRBD1 (5 bases). Sequencing was performed on PBMCs. The CDR3 DNA is TGTGCCAGCTCACCTCAGGGTGAGAGCTATGGCTACACCTTC. Protein product: CASSPQGESYGYTF.